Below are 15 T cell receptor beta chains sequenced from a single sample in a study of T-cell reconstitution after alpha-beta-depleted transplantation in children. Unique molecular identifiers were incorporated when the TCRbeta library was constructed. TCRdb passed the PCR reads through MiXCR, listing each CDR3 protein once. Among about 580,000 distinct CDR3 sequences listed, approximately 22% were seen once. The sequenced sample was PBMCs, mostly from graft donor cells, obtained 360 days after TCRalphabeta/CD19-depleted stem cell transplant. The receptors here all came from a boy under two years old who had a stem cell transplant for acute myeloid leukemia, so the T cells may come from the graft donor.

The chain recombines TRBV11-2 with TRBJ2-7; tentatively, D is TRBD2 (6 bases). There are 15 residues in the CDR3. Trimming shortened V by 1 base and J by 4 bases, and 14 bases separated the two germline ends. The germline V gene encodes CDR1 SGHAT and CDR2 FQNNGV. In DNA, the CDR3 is TGTGCCAGCAGCTTAGGTGTAGGGGCGGGGTACGAGCAGTACGTC. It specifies CASSLGVGAGYEQYV.

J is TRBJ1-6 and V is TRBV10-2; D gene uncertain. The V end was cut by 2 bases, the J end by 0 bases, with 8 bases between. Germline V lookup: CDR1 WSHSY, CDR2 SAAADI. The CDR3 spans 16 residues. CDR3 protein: CASSEGHDSYNSPLHF. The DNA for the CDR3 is TGCGCCAGCAGTGAGGGGCACGACTCCTATAATTCACCCCTCCACTTT.

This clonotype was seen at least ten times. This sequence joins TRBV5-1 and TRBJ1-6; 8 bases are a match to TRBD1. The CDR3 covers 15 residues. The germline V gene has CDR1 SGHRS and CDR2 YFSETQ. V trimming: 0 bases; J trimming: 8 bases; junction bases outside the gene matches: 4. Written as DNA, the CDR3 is TGCGCCAGCAGCTTGGATGGACAGGGTGATTCACCCCTCCACTTT. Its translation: CASSLDGQGDSPLHF.

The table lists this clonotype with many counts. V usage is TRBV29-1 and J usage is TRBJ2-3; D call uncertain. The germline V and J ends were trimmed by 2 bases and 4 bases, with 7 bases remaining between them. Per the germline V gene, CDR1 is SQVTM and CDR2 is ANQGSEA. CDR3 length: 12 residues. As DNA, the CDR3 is TGCAGCGTTGAACTAGAGCCAGATACGCAGTATTTT. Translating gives CSVELEPDTQYF.

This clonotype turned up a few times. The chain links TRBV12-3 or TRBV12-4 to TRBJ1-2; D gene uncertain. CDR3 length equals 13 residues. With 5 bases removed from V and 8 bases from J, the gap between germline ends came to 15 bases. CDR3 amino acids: CASSPRSYTGYTF. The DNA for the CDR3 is TGTGCCAGCAGTCCCCGAAGCTATACCGGCTACACCTTC.

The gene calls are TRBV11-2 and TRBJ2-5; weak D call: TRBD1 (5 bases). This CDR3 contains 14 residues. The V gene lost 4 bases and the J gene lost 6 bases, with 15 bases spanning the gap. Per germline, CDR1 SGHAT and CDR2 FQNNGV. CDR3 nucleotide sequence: TGTGCCAGCAGCTCACCTGCAGGGTGGCAGACCCAGTACTTC. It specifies CASSSPAGWQTQYF.

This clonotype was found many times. The CDR3 protein is CASSSDRGRSPLHF. In DNA form, the CDR3 reads TGTGCCAGCAGTTCGGACAGGGGAAGATCACCCCTCCACTTT. The V and J genes are TRBV12-3 or TRBV12-4 and TRBJ1-6, with TRBD1 identical over 9 bases. Trimming took 4 bases from V and 10 from J; bases not matched to a gene: 5. The CDR3 is 14 amino acids.

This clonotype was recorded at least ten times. The CDR3 nucleotides read TGTGCCAGCAGCTTAGAAAGGTGGGACAACTCTGGAAACACCATATATTTT. Its translation is CASSLERWDNSGNTIYF. The V call is TRBV7-8, the J call TRBJ1-3; possibly TRBD1 for D (6 bases). Between the trimmed V and J ends, which lost 1 base and 0 bases, there was a span of 13 bases. Germline CDR1 SGHVS, CDR2 FQNEAQ. The CDR3 sequence is 17 residues long.

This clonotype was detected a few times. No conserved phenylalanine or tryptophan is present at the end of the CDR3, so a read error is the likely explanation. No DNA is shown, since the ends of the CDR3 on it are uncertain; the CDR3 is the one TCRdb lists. CDR3 region: CASSLIRDSRAGHL. The genes are TRBV7-9 and TRBJ1-1; the table gives TRBD1 as D, unverified against the DNA. Both ends counted, the CDR3 spans 14 residues. CDR1 is SEHNR and CDR2 is FQNEAQ in the germline V gene (reference sequence).

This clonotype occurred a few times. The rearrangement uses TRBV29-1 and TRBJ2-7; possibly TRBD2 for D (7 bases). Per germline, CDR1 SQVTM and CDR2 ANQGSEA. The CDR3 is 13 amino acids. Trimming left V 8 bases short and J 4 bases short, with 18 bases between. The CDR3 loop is CSQGGVVGYEQYF. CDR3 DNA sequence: TGCAGCCAAGGGGGGGTTGTGGGGTACGAGCAGTACTTC.

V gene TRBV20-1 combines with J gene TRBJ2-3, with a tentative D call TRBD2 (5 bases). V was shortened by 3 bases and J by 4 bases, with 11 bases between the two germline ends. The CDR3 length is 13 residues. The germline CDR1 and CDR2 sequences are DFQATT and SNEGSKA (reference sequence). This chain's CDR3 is CSASGSGADTQYF. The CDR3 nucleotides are TGCAGTGCTAGCGGGTCCGGGGCAGATACGCAGTATTTT.

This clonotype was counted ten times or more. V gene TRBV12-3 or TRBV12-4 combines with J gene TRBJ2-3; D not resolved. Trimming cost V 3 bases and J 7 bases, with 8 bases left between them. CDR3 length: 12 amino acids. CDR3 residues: CASSFSVNTQYF. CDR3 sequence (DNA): TGTGCCAGCAGTTTCTCAGTAAATACGCAGTATTTT.

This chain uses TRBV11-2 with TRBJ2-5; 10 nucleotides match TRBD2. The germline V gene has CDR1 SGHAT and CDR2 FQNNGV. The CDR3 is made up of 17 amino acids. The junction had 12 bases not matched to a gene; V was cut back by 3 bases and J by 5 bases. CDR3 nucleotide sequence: TGTGCCAGCAGCTTGGCCCCAACTAGCGGGGTTTGGGAGACCCAGTACTTC. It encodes CASSLAPTSGVWETQYF.

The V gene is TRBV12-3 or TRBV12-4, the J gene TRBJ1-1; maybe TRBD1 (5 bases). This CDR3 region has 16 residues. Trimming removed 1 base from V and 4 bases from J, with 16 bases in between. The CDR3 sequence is CASSLELPGWSTEAFF. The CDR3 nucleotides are TGTGCCAGCAGTTTAGAGCTACCAGGGTGGAGCACTGAAGCTTTCTTT.

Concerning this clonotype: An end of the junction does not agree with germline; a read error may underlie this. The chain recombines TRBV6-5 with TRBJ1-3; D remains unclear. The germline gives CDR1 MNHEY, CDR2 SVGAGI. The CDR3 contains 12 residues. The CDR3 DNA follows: TGTGTCAGCAGAACATCTGGAAACACCATATATTTT. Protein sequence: CVSRTSGNTIYF.